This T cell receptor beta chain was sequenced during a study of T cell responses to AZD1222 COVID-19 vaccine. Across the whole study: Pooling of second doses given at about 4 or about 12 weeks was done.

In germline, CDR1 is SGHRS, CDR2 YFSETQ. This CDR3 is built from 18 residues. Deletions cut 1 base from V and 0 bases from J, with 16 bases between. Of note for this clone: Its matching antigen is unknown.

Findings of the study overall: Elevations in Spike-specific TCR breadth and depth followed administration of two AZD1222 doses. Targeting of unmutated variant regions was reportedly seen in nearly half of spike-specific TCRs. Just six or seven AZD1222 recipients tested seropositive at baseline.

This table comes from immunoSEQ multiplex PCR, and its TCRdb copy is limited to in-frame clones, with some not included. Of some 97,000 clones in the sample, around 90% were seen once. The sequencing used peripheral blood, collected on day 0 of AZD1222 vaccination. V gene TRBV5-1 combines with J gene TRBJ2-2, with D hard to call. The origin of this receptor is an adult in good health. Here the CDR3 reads CASSLMLVAGSNTGELFF. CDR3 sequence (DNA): TGCGCCAGCAGCTTGATGTTAGTGGCAGGCTCGAACACCGGGGAGCTGTTTTTT.